This TCR beta chain came from a study of neurological immune-mediated disorders. Study summary: The 35 or so multiple sclerosis patients comprised some 31 relapsing-remitting and 3 secondary progressive cases.

On this clonotype itself: What it recognizes is unknown.

Each TCR transcript was tagged with a 10-nucleotide random UMI during 5'RACE. TCRdb processed the 5' RACE reads anew with MiXCR; each CDR3 protein has one entry. Seen here are some 57,000 distinct CDR3 sequences, roughly 3.5% observed once, and the top ten hold approximately 6.6%. Notes on the study in general: Phylogenetic grouping assigned the repertoires of 18 of 34 multiple sclerosis patients to a single related-CDR3 cluster, representing a possible signature.

Looked up from germline, CDR1 is LGHDT and CDR2 is YNNKEL (reference sequence). V lost 5 bases to trimming and J lost 7 bases; unmatched junction nucleotides: 11. This CDR3 has 16 residues. The rearrangement links TRBV3-1 to TRBJ2-3; 11 nucleotides agree with TRBD1. The TCR originated in a woman aged 55-69 years with multiple sclerosis. The source material was PBMCs. CDR3 bases: TGTGCCAGCAGCTCCACGGGACAGGGGGTCGTAAATACGCAGTATTTT. Residues: CASSSTGQGVVNTQYF.